This entry features one T cell receptor beta chain sequence. Its antigen remains unknown. Using immunoSEQ multiplex PCR, the repertoire was profiled, and TCRdb retains in-frame clones only, with some absent. The data hold roughly 120,000 clones, with approximately 90% observed a single time. The data derive from a study of cytomegalovirus exposure and HLA in healthy donors. Study-level findings and limits: The tendency of first-cohort TCR clusters to co-occur in the roughly 130 validation repertoires was the finding of a later analysis. Diagnosis of cytomegalovirus status made by the classifier reportedly showed high specificity and sensitivity.

This TCR came from a woman under 30 in good health and CMV-seropositive. The specimen was PBMCs.

This CDR3 is CAKPGQGPRRGGYTF. The CDR3, as DNA: TGTGCCAAACCGGGACAGGGCCCGCGTCGTGGTGGCTACACCTTC. This sequence joins TRBV7-4 and TRBJ1-2, with 9 bases lining up with TRBD1. V lost 10 bases, J lost 7 bases, and 16 bases stayed unmatched. The CDR3 length is 15 residues. The germline V gene has CDR1 SGHVT and CDR2 SQSDAQ.